Following are 10 T cell receptor beta chains from one sample sequenced in a study of cytomegalovirus exposure and HLA in healthy donors. The PCR contained 60 Vbeta and 13 Jbeta primers. Assay used: immunoSEQ multiplex PCR; TCRdb lists only in-frame clones, some missing. Of about 140,000 clones listed, approximately 80% are singletons. Input material: PBMCs. The receptors were gathered from a woman in her forties in good health and CMV-seropositive.

The gene calls are TRBV19 and TRBJ1-2; possible D gene TRBD1, 5 bases. Germline CDR1 is LNHDA and CDR2 is SQIVND (reference sequence). Trimming took off 9 bases at V and 0 bases at J, with 14 bases between the two ends. This CDR3 is 14 amino acids long. CDR3 in amino acids: CASKRDGPNYGYTF. The CDR3 coding sequence is TGTGCCAGCAAGCGGGACGGTCCTAACTATGGCTACACCTTC.

On this clone itself: Mismatch with germline at one junction end may stem from a read error. The CDR3 DNA reads TGCGCCAGCTGCTTAGGGACTAACACAGATACGCAGTATTTT. Residues: CASCLGTNTDTQYF. V is TRBV5-1 and J is TRBJ2-3, with 7 bases fitting TRBD2. The germline CDR1 and CDR2 sequences are SGHRS and YFSETQ. This CDR3 comprises 14 residues.

The V gene is TRBV7-6, the J gene TRBJ1-1; TRBD1 is a possible D gene (6 bases). The CDR3 is 15 amino acids. V was shortened by 3 bases and J by 0 bases, with 11 bases between the two germline ends. Germline V gives CDR1 SGHVS, CDR2 FNYEAQ. The CDR3 sequence is CASSLGQRVNTEAFF. CDR3 sequence (DNA): TGTGCCAGCAGCTTGGGACAACGAGTGAACACTGAAGCTTTCTTT. The whole variable domain, filled in from reference TRBV7-6 and TRBJ1-1, reads GAGVSQSPRYKVTKRGQDVALRCDPISGHVSLYWYRQALGQGPEFLTYFNYEAQQDKSGLPNDRFSAERPEGSISTLTIQRTEQRDSAMYRCASSLGQRVNTEAFFGQGTRLTVV.

V gene TRBV5-4 combines with J gene TRBJ2-7; D call uncertain. The V end lost 4 bases, the J end lost 4 bases, and 21 bases lay between the germline ends. The germline CDR1 and CDR2 sequences are SGHNT and YYREEE (reference sequence). This CDR3 contains 16 residues. CDR3 DNA: TGTGCCAGCAGCCCCAGGCTGGGTCCAGGTACATACGAGCAGTACTTC. Protein product: CASSPRLGPGTYEQYF.

The rearrangement uses TRBV18 and TRBJ2-7, with 7 bases that match TRBD1. This CDR3 is 16 amino acids long. The ends lost 3 bases at V and 3 bases at J; junction bases unmatched: 11. CDR1 KGHSH and CDR2 LQKENI come from the germline V gene. Written as DNA, the CDR3 is TGTGCCAGCTCACCCTTGGGGGCAGGGGGTAGCTACGAGCAGTACTTC. This gives the protein CASSPLGAGGSYEQYF.

This clone has a single count. V is TRBV5-4 and J is TRBJ2-7; 8 bases map to TRBD2. Trimming cost V 4 bases and J 2 bases; bases outside gene matches: 2. Germline CDR1 reads SGHNT; CDR2 reads YYREEE (reference sequence). The CDR3 extends over 13 amino acids. The CDR3 spells CASSIGGAYEQYF. The DNA for the CDR3 is TGTGCCAGCAGCATCGGGGGGGCCTACGAGCAGTACTTC.

The V and J genes are TRBV29-1 and TRBJ2-7, with a weak D call TRBD2 (5 bases). The CDR3 consists of 13 residues. Trimming took off 4 bases at V and 0 bases at J, with 10 bases between the two ends. The germline CDR1 and CDR2 sequences are SQVTM and ANQGSEA. CDR3 sequence: CSVGLGSSYEQYF. The CDR3 DNA reads TGCAGCGTTGGACTGGGGAGCTCCTACGAGCAGTACTTC.

This clone was seen a few times. The chain has TRBV2 and TRBJ1-1, with TRBD1 matching over 8 bases. Germline CDR1 and CDR2: SNHLY and FYNNEI. The CDR3 covers 14 residues. The ends lost 2 bases at V and 4 bases at J; junction bases unmatched: 3. The CDR3 loop reads CASSESQGVTEAFF. CDR3 nucleotide sequence: TGTGCCAGCAGTGAATCACAGGGGGTCACTGAAGCTTTCTTT.

The table lists this clone with a count of one. CDR3 sequence: CSASAGTREYF. CDR3 DNA: TGCAGTGCTAGTGCCGGGACTAGAGAGTATTTT. The V and J genes are TRBV20-1 and TRBJ2-3; 8 positions agree with TRBD2. The CDR3 loop spans 11 amino acids. J gave up 13 bases and V 3 bases, and 6 bases lay outside the gene matches. Germline values: CDR1 DFQATT, CDR2 SNEGSKA (reference sequence).

This chain connects TRBV11-3 to TRBJ2-3; TRBD2 aligns across 11 bases. Germline CDR1 is SGHNT and CDR2 is YENEEA. The CDR3 extends over 16 amino acids. The V gene end was trimmed by 6 bases and the J gene end by 6 bases; junction bases not matched to a gene: 11. The CDR3 protein is CASSLRTSGPGDTQYF. Written as DNA, the CDR3 is TGTGCCAGCAGTCTTAGGACTAGCGGGCCTGGGGATACGCAGTATTTT.